A single T cell receptor beta chain is shown here with its context. The clone's antigen remains unknown. Per-nucleotide qualities are absent, and no much larger clonotype sits a single base away. CDR1 is given as PRHDT and CDR2 as FYEKMQ, both from the germline V gene (reference sequence). The CDR3 has 13 amino acids, counting the end cysteine and phenylalanine. Just CDR3 DNA is preserved here, 39 bases in frame from base 1. Germline trimming amounts to 4 bases on V and 12 bases on J, with 10 as the count of junction bases outside the gene matches. This entry comes from a study of T cell changes during pregnancy in multiple sclerosis (dated by TCRdb to the late 2010s). In the study overall: Changes in the T cell repertoire over the course of pregnancy were examined in this study in women with multiple sclerosis.

The library was built by means of the immunoSEQ multiplex PCR assay. In TCRdb, the immuneACCESS table is reduced to in-frame sequences with V and J assigned. These tables do not hold every clone; where another copy was compared, an unresolved V gene accounts for under half, and the others remain unexplained. The sample profile shows roughly 58,000 clones; approximately 94% of them were found once. The ten largest make up 3.5% of the sample. Sequenced here: CD8+ T cells from peripheral blood mononuclear cells, sampled in the third trimester of pregnancy. This receptor was taken from a female donor with multiple sclerosis, enrolled in a pregnancy study. The chain is made from TRBV13 and TRBJ1-2; 8 central nucleotides agree with TRBD1. The nucleotide sequence is TGTGCCAGCAGCTATGGACAGGGTAGCGGTGACACCTTC. The resulting protein is CASSYGQGSGDTF.